The source of this T cell receptor beta chain is a study of blood T cell repertoires in COVID-19. Study information: Whether acute or convalescent, the COVID-19 samples came from the United States, Italy and Spain. Sources were T cells, B-cell-depleted T cells, or PBMCs; the material itself was cDNA or gDNA.

Per the original data handling: Amplification of reference gene primers provided the estimated nucleated cell counts. The data were produced by immunoSEQ multiplex PCR, yet TCRdb's version contains in-frame clones alone and is incomplete. V, J and clone size were drawn from that table, and D and trimming were deduced from the DNA. The sample yields roughly 50,000 clones, roughly 79% seen once. Trimming cost V 0 bases and J 6 bases, with 16 bases left between them. The CDR3 has 16 amino acids. Germline V gene data show CDR1 as SGDLS and CDR2 as YYNGEE. J is TRBJ2-1 and V is TRBV9, with TRBD2 as a possible D gene (6 bases). The sample was peripheral blood. The receptor was isolated from a human donor with active or convalescent COVID-19. The donor label of this sample is uncertain. The CDR3, as DNA: TGTGCCAGCAGCGTAGAGGAGGGAGGTAAGGGCAATGAGCAGTTCTTC. Encoded protein: CASSVEEGGKGNEQFF.